This T cell receptor beta chain was observed in a study of breast tumors, draining lymph nodes, adjacent tissues. Axillary draining lymph nodes of breast cancer patients supplied the node samples. This clonotype has a count of ten or more. The antigen is undetermined. TCRdb itself ran the multiplex PCR reads through MiXCR, one entry per CDR3 protein. The data hold under 150,000 distinct CDR3 sequences, with under 25% observed a single time. Looked up from germline, CDR1 is SGHTA and CDR2 is FQGNSA. The ends lost 5 bases at V and 5 bases at J; junction bases unmatched: 4. The CDR3 consists of 13 residues. Points from the study as a whole: Tumors had less TCR diversity than lymph nodes, more than nontumor tissue. Luminal-like breast cancer showed significantly greater tumor-nontumor repertoire similarity than basal-like breast cancer did. The data were judged consistent with most tumor T cells coming from lymph node and expanding in tumor.

This receptor was obtained from a female donor with breast cancer. Some clones in this sample may be carry-over from other donors' samples. The sequenced sample was axillary lymph node tissue. V usage is TRBV7-2 and J usage is TRBJ1-2; 8 bases are shared with TRBD1. The CDR3 coding sequence is TGTGCCAGCAGCAACAGGGGGGCATATGGCTACACCTTC. It is translated as CASSNRGAYGYTF.